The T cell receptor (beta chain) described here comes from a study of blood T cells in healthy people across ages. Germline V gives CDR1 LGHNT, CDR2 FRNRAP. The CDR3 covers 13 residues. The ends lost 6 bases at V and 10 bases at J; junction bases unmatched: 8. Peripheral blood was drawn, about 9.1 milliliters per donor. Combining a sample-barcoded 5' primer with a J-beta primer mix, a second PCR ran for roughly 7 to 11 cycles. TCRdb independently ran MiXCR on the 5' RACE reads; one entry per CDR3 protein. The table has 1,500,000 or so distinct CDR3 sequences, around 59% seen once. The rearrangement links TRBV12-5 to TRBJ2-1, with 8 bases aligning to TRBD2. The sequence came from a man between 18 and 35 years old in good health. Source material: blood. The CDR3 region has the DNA TGTGCTAGTGGCCCGGGCGGCGGGAGGGAGCAGTTCTTC. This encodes CASGPGGGREQFF.